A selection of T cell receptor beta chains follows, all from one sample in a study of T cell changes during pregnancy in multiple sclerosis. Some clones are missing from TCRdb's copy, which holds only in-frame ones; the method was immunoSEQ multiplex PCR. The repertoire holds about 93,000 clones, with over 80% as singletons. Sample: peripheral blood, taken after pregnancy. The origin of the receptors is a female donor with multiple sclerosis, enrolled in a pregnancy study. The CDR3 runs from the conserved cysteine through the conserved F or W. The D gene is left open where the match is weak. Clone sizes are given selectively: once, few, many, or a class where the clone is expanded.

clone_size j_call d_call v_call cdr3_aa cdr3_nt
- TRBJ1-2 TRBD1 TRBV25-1 CASSDGTAGVYGYTF TGTGCCAGCAGTGACGGGACAGCCGGCGTCTATGGCTACACCTTC
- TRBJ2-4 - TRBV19 CASSILVREPKNIQYF TGTGCCAGTAGTATACTTGTTAGGGAGCCCAAAAACATTCAGTACTTC
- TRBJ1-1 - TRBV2 CASSDSQLNTEAFF TGTGCCAGCAGTGATTCTCAGTTGAACACTGAAGCTTTCTTT
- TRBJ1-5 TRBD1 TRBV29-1 CSVEEGQGAGGNQPQHF TGCAGCGTTGAAGAGGGACAGGGGGCCGGTGGGAATCAGCCCCAGCATTTT
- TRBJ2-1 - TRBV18 CASSPPQGSSYNEQFF TGTGCCAGCTCACCACCACAGGGCAGCTCCTACAATGAGCAGTTCTTC
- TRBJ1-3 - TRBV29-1 CSVEDRTVQNTIYF TGCAGCGTTGAAGATCGGACAGTACAAAACACCATATATTTT
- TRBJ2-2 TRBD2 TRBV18 CASSPRLAGGSNTGELFF TGTGCCAGCTCACCACGACTAGCGGGGGGTTCGAACACCGGGGAGCTGTTTTTT
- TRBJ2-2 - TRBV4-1 CASEGRGNRGTGELFF TGCGCCAGCGAGGGGAGGGGGAATCGTGGCACCGGGGAGCTGTTTTTT
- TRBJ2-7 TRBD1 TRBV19 CASSIRGPSSYEQYF TGTGCCAGTAGTATAAGGGGGCCCTCCTCTTACGAGCAGTACTTC
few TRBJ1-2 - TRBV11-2 CASGKGGYGYTF TGTGCCAGCGGTAAAGGAGGCTATGGCTACACCTTC
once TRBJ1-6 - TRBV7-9 CASNDGSFGSPLHF TGTGCCAGCAATGATGGCAGTTTTGGCTCACCCCTCCACTTT
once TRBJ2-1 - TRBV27 CASRLAPPLNEQFF TGTGCCAGCAGGCTAGCTCCCCCGCTCAATGAGCAGTTCTTC
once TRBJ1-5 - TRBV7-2 CASSPGGGSNQPQHF TGTGCCAGCAGCCCTGGGGGGGGGAGCAATCAGCCCCAGCATTTT
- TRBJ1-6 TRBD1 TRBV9 CASSVDRGDSPLHF TGTGCCAGCAGCGTAGACAGGGGGGATTCACCCCTCCACTTT
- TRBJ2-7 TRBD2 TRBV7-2 CASSPRQGLTTYEQYF TGTGCCAGCAGCCCTAGGCAGGGACTAACCACCTACGAGCAGTACTTC
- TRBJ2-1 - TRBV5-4 CASSLGGRQSSYNEQFF TGTGCCAGCAGCTTGGGGGGGCGGCAAAGCTCCTACAATGAGCAGTTCTTC
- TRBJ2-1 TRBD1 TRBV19 CASSSVRGIANEQFF TGTGCCAGTAGTAGCGTCAGGGGGATAGCCAATGAGCAGTTCTTC
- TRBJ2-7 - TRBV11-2 CASSLDRKRWVEQYF TGTGCCAGCAGCTTAGATCGTAAGCGTTGGGTCGAGCAGTACTTC
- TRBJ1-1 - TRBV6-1 CASTLQKNTEAFF TGTGCCAGCACGTTACAGAAGAACACTGAAGCTTTCTTT
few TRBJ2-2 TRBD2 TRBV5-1 CASSLFLAGNTGELFF TGCGCCAGCAGCTTGTTTCTAGCGGGCAACACCGGGGAGCTGTTTTTT
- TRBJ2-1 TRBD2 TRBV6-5 CASSSGLAADNEQFF TGTGCCAGCAGTTCCGGACTAGCGGCGGACAATGAGCAGTTCTTC
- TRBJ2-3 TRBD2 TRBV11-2 CASSLEVGGALDTQYF TGTGCCAGCAGCTTAGAGGTCGGGGGGGCCTTAGATACGCAGTATTTT
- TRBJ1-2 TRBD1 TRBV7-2 CASSLGGDRSWIYGYTF TGTGCCAGCAGCTTAGGCGGGGACAGAAGTTGGATCTATGGCTACACCTTC
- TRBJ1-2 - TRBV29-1 CSVEEREGAGYTF TGCAGCGTTGAAGAAAGGGAGGGTGCTGGCTACACCTTC
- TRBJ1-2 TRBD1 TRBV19 CASSHRGTFNYGYTF TGTGCCAGTAGTCACAGGGGCACCTTCAACTATGGCTACACCTTC
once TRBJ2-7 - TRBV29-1 CSVESAGYEQYF TGCAGCGTTGAGAGTGCGGGGTACGAGCAGTACTTC
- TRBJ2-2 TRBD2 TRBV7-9 CASSFPGGGTGELFF TGTGCCAGCAGCTTCCCGGGGGGGGGCACCGGGGAGCTGTTTTTT
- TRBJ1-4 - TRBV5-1 CASRGRTNEKLFF TGCGCCAGCAGGGGGCGGACGAATGAAAAACTGTTTTTT
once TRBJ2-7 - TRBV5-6 CASSLTTHRRGKSSYEQYF TGTGCCAGCAGCTTGACCACCCACCGGCGGGGAAAAAGCTCCTACGAGCAGTACTTC
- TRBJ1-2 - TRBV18 CASSPTGAGVNYGYTF TGTGCCAGCTCTCCCACAGGAGCTGGCGTCAACTATGGCTACACCTTC
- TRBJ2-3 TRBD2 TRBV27 CASLPGGERADTQYF TGTGCCAGCCTTCCTGGGGGGGAGAGGGCGGATACGCAGTATTTT
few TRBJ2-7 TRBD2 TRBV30 CAFIGTSTYEQYF TGTGCCTTTATCGGGACTAGCACCTACGAGCAGTACTTC
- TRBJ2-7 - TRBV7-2 CASSLEGYREYEQYF TGTGCCAGCAGCTTAGAGGGTTACAGGGAGTACGAGCAGTACTTC
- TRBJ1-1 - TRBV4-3 CASSQETWYTEAFF TGCGCCAGCAGCCAAGAAACATGGTACACTGAAGCTTTCTTT
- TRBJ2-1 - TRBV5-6 CASSLEVLSGYNEQFF TGTGCCAGCAGCTTGGAAGTCCTGTCGGGCTACAATGAGCAGTTCTTC
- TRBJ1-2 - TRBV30 CAWKSDGLYGYTF TGTGCCTGGAAATCGGACGGACTCTATGGCTACACCTTC
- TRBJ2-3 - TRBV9 CASSLEGGLNTDTQYF TGTGCCAGCAGCCTAGAGGGGGGGCTAAACACAGATACGCAGTATTTT
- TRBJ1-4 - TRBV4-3 CASSQVQGGPKLFF TGCGCCAGCAGCCAAGTCCAAGGGGGACCTAAACTGTTTTTT
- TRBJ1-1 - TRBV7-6 CASSLVGGGSMNTEAFF TGTGCCAGCAGCTTAGTTGGGGGGGGGTCTATGAACACTGAAGCTTTCTTT
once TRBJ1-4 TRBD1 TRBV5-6 CASSPRQGTTNEKLFF TGTGCCAGCAGCCCCCGACAGGGAACAACTAATGAAAAACTGTTTTTT
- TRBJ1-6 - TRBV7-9 CASVKDSGGDNSPLHF TGTGCCAGCGTGAAGGACTCCGGAGGGGATAATTCACCCCTCCACTTT
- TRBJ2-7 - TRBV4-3 CASSQDPGSPYEQYF TGCGCCAGCAGCCAAGATCCAGGGTCACCCTACGAGCAGTACTTC
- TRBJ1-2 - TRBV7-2 CASSLVDRGHYGYTF TGTGCCAGCAGCTTAGTGGACAGAGGCCACTATGGCTACACCTTC
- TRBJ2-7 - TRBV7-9 CASSLGNRAYYEQYF TGTGCCAGCAGCTTAGGGAACAGGGCCTACTACGAGCAGTACTTC
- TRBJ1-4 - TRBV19 CASSPRVREDEKLFF TGTGCCAGTAGTCCCCGAGTGAGGGAGGATGAAAAACTGTTTTTT
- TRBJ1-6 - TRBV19 CASSGSFNSPLHF TGTGCCAGTAGTGGGAGTTTTAATTCACCCCTCCACTTT